The rows below give T cell receptor beta chains drawn from one sample of a study of blood T cells in healthy people across ages. From the 5' RACE reads, TCRdb called clonotypes with MiXCR, one entry per CDR3 protein. The sample carries 1.5 million to 2 million distinct CDR3 sequences, roughly 30% recorded once. Sample: blood. The origin of the receptors is a woman aged 30 to 39 in good health. Both conserved end residues are part of each CDR3. A D gene is named only where the DNA matches it firmly. The size entry is marked missing in some rows and otherwise reads once, few, many or a size class.

few	TRBD2	TRBJ2-1	TRBV3-1	TGTGCCAGCAGCCAATTAGCGGGGCGGCATGAGCAGTTCTTC	CASSQLAGRHEQFF
-	-	TRBJ2-7	TRBV5-4	TGTGCCAGCACCCGTGGGGGGGGCACCACCTACGAGCAGTACTTC	CASTRGGGTTYEQYF
-	TRBD1	TRBJ1-2	TRBV3-1	TGTGCCAGCAGCCCAGACCTTCCGACAGGGGCGGGCGGCTACACCTTC	CASSPDLPTGAGGYTF
-	TRBD2	TRBJ2-5	TRBV7-6	TGTGCCGGCAGCGTCCTTTGGGGGGGGGAGCAAGAGACCCAGTACTTC	CAGSVLWGGEQETQYF
-	-	TRBJ1-1	TRBV11-1	TGTGCCAGCAATGACGAATGGAGTGGGATAATGAACACTGAAGCTTTCTTT	CASNDEWSGIMNTEAFF
many	-	TRBJ2-5	TRBV20-1	TGCAGTGCTAGGGACTTCCAAGAGACCCAGTACTTC	CSARDFQETQYF
few	-	TRBJ2-7	TRBV28	TGTGCCAGCAGTTTTCTAGCCACCCTCTACGAGCAGTACTTC	CASSFLATLYEQYF
few	-	TRBJ1-2	TRBV4-1	TGCGCCAGCAGCCAAGACGGCAACGAAGGTTCGGCAGGGGATGGCTACACCTTC	CASSQDGNEGSAGDGYTF
many	-	TRBJ2-7	TRBV12-3/TRBV12-4	TGTGCCAGCAGTATCAGGACAACTTCCTACGAGCAGTACTTC	CASSIRTTSYEQYF
-	TRBD1	TRBJ1-3	TRBV4-1	TGCGCCAGCAGCCAGACAGGGATCGGAAACACCATATATTTT	CASSQTGIGNTIYF
-	-	TRBJ2-3	TRBV20-1	TGCAGTGCTAGGTTTTCCCGCGGGGTTCAGGGCACGCAGTATTTT	CSARFSRGVQGTQYF
few	TRBD1	TRBJ2-3	TRBV20-1	TGCAGTGCCAAGGGACAGGGGGTGACTAGCAGGGGCACAGATACGCAGTATTTT	CSAKGQGVTSRGTDTQYF
-	-	TRBJ1-2	TRBV7-2	TGTGCCAGCAGCTTGCGAGAGGGACCTAGGGGTCGTCCGAACTATGGCTACACCTTC	CASSLREGPRGRPNYGYTF
few	TRBD2	TRBJ2-3	TRBV30	TGTGCCTGGAGTGTGGGTAGCGGGGGCACAGATACGCAGTATTTT	CAWSVGSGGTDTQYF
few	-	TRBJ2-7	TRBV6-4	TGTGCCAGCCCCTCCCAAGGCCGTCACGAGCAGTACTTC	CASPSQGRHEQYF
many	TRBD2	TRBJ2-7	TRBV4-1	TGCGCCAGCAGCCGACCGGGAGGCTCCTACGAGCAGTACTTC	CASSRPGGSYEQYF
many	-	TRBJ2-4	TRBV27	TGTGCCAGCATGATGTATGGAGAAGGGGTTAACATTCAGTACTTC	CASMMYGEGVNIQYF
-	-	TRBJ2-5	TRBV14	TGTGCCAGCAGCCAAGATATGGGTCAAGAGACCCAGTACTTC	CASSQDMGQETQYF
many	-	TRBJ2-7	TRBV29-1	TGCAGCGCCAGTGACTTGGGGTACGAGCAGTACTTC	CSASDLGYEQYF
few	-	TRBJ2-5	TRBV10-3	TGTGCCATCAGCGGGACTCTGGAGACCCAGTACTTC	CAISGTLETQYF
few	-	TRBJ2-1	TRBV28	TGTGCCAGCAGGAGAAGCGGAACCTACAATGAGCAGTTCTTC	CASRRSGTYNEQFF
few	TRBD2	TRBJ2-3	TRBV12-3/TRBV12-4	TGTGCCAGCAGTTTCCTAGCGGGGGGAACTAGCACAGATACGCAGTATTTT	CASSFLAGGTSTDTQYF
many	-	TRBJ2-3	TRBV28	TGTGCCAGCAGCGCGGGCCCAAGAGACACAGATACGCAGTATTTT	CASSAGPRDTDTQYF
-	TRBD2	TRBJ2-3	TRBV5-4	TGTGCCAGCAGCTTAAGACTAGCGATAAACACAGATACGCAGTATTTT	CASSLRLAINTDTQYF
once	-	TRBJ1-1	TRBV6-1	TGTGCCAGCAACTACGGGCCTATGAACACTGAAGCTTTCTTT	CASNYGPMNTEAFF
few	-	TRBJ2-7	TRBV7-8	TGTGCCAGCAGCCCCAAGGAACTAGTAGGGGCCTACGAGCAGTACTTC	CASSPKELVGAYEQYF
-	TRBD1	TRBJ2-7	TRBV6-4	TGTGCCAGCCCTGAACCCCGACAGGGGGCTAATTCCTACGAGCAGTACTTC	CASPEPRQGANSYEQYF
-	-	TRBJ1-6	TRBV12-3/TRBV12-4	TGTGCCAGCAGTTCATCCGGGACAAGTAATTCACCCCTCCACTTT	CASSSSGTSNSPLHF
few	TRBD1	TRBJ1-5	TRBV6-1	TGTGCCAGCAAAAACAGGGGTAATCAGCCCCAGCATTTT	CASKNRGNQPQHF
many	-	TRBJ2-1	TRBV29-1	TGCAGCGTCGATGAGTGGAGAGAGCAGTTCTTC	CSVDEWREQFF
few	-	TRBJ2-7	TRBV30	TGTGCCTGGAGTGTAAGAGGGGGGGCCGCATACGAGCAGTACTTC	CAWSVRGGAAYEQYF
-	TRBD1	TRBJ2-7	TRBV29-1	TGCAGCATTGAAGGGACAGGGACATACGAGCAGTACTTC	CSIEGTGTYEQYF
few	-	TRBJ2-1	TRBV4-1	TGCGCCAGCAGCCAATGGTTTGACAGCTACAATGAGCAGTTCTTC	CASSQWFDSYNEQFF
-	-	TRBJ2-5	TRBV11-2	TGTGCCAGCAGCTTATCCCGACTAGATGTTCAGGCCCAGTACTTC	CASSLSRLDVQAQYF
-	-	TRBJ2-7	TRBV5-1	TGCGCCAGCGGCTTGGCTGGACAGAATTCGAACGAGCAGTACTTC	CASGLAGQNSNEQYF
-	TRBD2	TRBJ2-7	TRBV11-2	TGTGCCAGCAGCGTAACCGGGACTAGCGGGTCCTGGGCCTACGAGCAGTACTTC	CASSVTGTSGSWAYEQYF
few	-	TRBJ1-4	TRBV5-6	TGTGCCAGCAGCTTGAGGGCCACCCCGGAAAAACTGTTTTTT	CASSLRATPEKLFF
-	TRBD2	TRBJ2-7	TRBV5-1	TGCGCCAGCACCCGGACTAGCGGGAGCTCTAGCTCCTACGAGCAGTACTTC	CASTRTSGSSSSYEQYF
many	-	TRBJ2-3	TRBV6-1	TGTGCCAGCAGGGAACAGGTAACAGATACGCAGTATTTT	CASREQVTDTQYF
-	-	TRBJ1-2	TRBV4-1	TGCGCCAGCAGCCAAGAACCGCACTATGGCTACACCTTC	CASSQEPHYGYTF
-	-	TRBJ2-7	TRBV28	TGTGCCACTAAGGGACGGCTCTACGAGCAGTACTTC	CATKGRLYEQYF
-	TRBD1	TRBJ1-5	TRBV9	TGTGCCAGCAGCCCTAATCCGACCACAGGGGGCAATCAGCCCCAGCATTTT	CASSPNPTTGGNQPQHF
-	-	TRBJ2-2	TRBV4-1	TGCGCCAGCAGCCAAGATCATAGCGGAGGGGAGCTGTTTTTT	CASSQDHSGGELFF
-	-	TRBJ2-3	TRBV30	TGTGCCTGGAGCGCGACCGGTCCCACAGATACGCAGTATTTT	CAWSATGPTDTQYF
-	TRBD2	TRBJ2-7	TRBV20-1	TGCAGTGCTAGAGGTCCTAGCGGGAGAATCTACGAGCAGTACTTC	CSARGPSGRIYEQYF
-	TRBD1	TRBJ1-5	TRBV2	TGTGCCAGCAGGGATACAGGGGGGGACAATCAGCCCCAGCATTTT	CASRDTGGDNQPQHF
few	-	TRBJ2-7	TRBV18	TGTGCCAGCTCACCTTCAATCAGCGAAGACGAGCAGTACTTC	CASSPSISEDEQYF
-	TRBD1	TRBJ2-7	TRBV2	TGTGCCAGCCGCAGTGACAGGGGATCCTACGGGCAGTACTTC	CASRSDRGSYGQYF
-	TRBD2	TRBJ2-1	TRBV7-3	TGTGCCAGCAGCTTAACGGTGGTAGCGGGAGGGCCGGGGGGTGAGCAGTTCTTC	CASSLTVVAGGPGGEQFF